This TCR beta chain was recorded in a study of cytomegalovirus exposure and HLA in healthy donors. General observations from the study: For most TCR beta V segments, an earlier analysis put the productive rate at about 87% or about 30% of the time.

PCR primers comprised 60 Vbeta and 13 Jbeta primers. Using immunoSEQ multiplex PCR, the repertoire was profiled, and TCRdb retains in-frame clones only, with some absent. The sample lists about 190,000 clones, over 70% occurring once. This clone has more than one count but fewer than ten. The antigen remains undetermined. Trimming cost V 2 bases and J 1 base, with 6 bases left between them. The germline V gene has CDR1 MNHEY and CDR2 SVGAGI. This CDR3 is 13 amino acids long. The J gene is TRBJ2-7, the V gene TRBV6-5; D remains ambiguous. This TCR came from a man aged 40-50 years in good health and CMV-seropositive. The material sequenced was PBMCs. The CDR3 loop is CASSYGQSYEQYF. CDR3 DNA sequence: TGTGCCAGCAGTTACGGGCAGTCCTACGAGCAGTACTTC.